One T cell receptor (beta chain) is described in this entry. Its antigen remains unidentified. The PCR had 60 Vbeta and 13 Jbeta primers. Only in-frame clones appear in the TCRdb table, and some are missing; sequencing was by immunoSEQ multiplex PCR. The sample consists of 150,000 to 250,000 clones, 85% of them appearing once. The germline V gene encodes CDR1 MDHEN and CDR2 SYDVKM. The CDR3 covers 17 residues. Unmatched junction bases numbered 8, after V lost 5 bases and J lost 0 bases. This sample is part of a study of cytomegalovirus exposure and HLA in healthy donors. Study-wide background: An early data release held approximately 85 million unique TCRs from HLA-typed donors.

Study results and caveats: Exclusion applied to some V segments, including TRBV6-2 and TRBV6-3, as they were indistinguishable. An analysis done earlier found most TCR beta V segments productive about 90% or about 30% of the time.

The V gene is TRBV28, the J gene TRBJ2-7; 12 bases are shared with TRBD2. The TCR was taken from a woman in her forties or fifties in good health and CMV-seronegative. Sequencing was done on a sample of PBMCs. The CDR3 region is CASSELAGGPGSYEQYF. CDR3 sequence (DNA): TGTGCCAGCAGTGAACTAGCGGGAGGCCCAGGCTCCTACGAGCAGTACTTC. The full variable domain, completed using reference TRBV28 and TRBJ2-7, is DVKVTQSSRYLVKRTGEKVFLECVQDMDHENMFWYRQDPGLGLRLIYFSYDVKMKEKGDIPEGYSVSREKKERFSLILESASTNQTSMYLCASSELAGGPGSYEQYFGPGTRLTVT.